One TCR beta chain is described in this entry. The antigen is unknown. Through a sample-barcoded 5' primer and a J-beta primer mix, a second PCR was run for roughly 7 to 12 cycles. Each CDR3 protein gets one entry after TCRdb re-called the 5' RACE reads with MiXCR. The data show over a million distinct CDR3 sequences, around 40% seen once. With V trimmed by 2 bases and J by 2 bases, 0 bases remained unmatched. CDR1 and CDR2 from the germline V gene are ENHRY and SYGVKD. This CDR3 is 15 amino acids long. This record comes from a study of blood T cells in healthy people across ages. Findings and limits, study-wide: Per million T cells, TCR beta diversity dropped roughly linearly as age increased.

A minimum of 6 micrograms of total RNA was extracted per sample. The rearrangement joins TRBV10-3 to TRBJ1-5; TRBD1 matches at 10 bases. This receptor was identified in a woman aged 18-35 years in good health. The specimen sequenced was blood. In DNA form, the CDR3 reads TGTGCCATCAGTGAGGGGACAGGGGGCAATCAGCCCCAGCATTTT. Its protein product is CAISEGTGGNQPQHF.